The 18 T cell receptor beta chains in this list originate from one sample, sequenced in a study of T-cell memory formation after mild COVID-19. One entry per CDR3 protein results from TCRdb running MiXCR on the 5' RACE reads. The sample has hundreds of thousands of distinct CDR3 sequences, roughly 25% seen once. Sequencing was performed on PBMCs or a T cell subset sorted from them (not recorded which). The receptors originated from an adult woman who had mild COVID-19 (a few samples of this study predate the infection). Cell type and time point are not known.

The chain combines TRBV10-3 with TRBJ2-3; 7 bases are shared with TRBD1. Trimming cost V 4 bases and J 5 bases; bases outside gene matches: 3. Germline V gene sequence: CDR1 ENHRY, CDR2 SYGVKD. The CDR3 sequence is 13 residues long. The CDR3 coding sequence is TGTGCCATCAGTGGGAACAGGGGAGATACGCAGTATTTT. Amino acids: CAISGNRGDTQYF.

This chain joins TRBV24-1 and TRBJ2-1, with D perhaps TRBD1 (6 bases). V lost 4 bases and J 9 bases, leaving 24 bases between the germline ends. CDR3 size: 17 residues. Germline V gene data show CDR1 as KGHDR and CDR2 as SFDVKD. CDR3 amino acids: CATSETKDSSLGTEQFF. The CDR3 DNA reads as TGTGCCACCAGTGAGACCAAGGACAGCTCCCTGGGCACTGAGCAGTTCTTC.

This clonotype has more than one count but fewer than ten. The V and J genes are TRBV3-1 and TRBJ2-1; D not resolved. In germline, CDR1 is LGHDT, CDR2 YNNKEL (reference sequence). The CDR3 length is 13 residues. V lost 5 bases and J lost 9, with 14 bases in between. CDR3 region: CASSYTLAGEQFF. The CDR3 coding sequence is TGTGCCAGCAGCTATACGTTAGCTGGTGAGCAGTTCTTC.

The V call is TRBV7-3, the J call TRBJ1-1; no reliable D call. The germline gives CDR1 SGHTA, CDR2 FQGTGA. Trimming stripped 1 base from V and 5 bases from J, with 11 bases between. The CDR3 is 14 amino acids. CDR3 DNA sequence: TGTGCCAGCAGCTTAATGGGTGTCAATACTGAAGCTTTCTTT. It is translated as CASSLMGVNTEAFF.

This clonotype has a handful of counts. The chain's CDR3 is CASTEGHISGNTIYF. CDR3 in DNA: TGTGCCAGCACCGAAGGACACATCTCTGGAAACACCATATATTTT. V gene TRBV25-1 combines with J gene TRBJ1-3; tentatively, D is TRBD1 (5 bases). This CDR3 has 15 amino acids. V gave up 7 bases and J gave up 0 bases, with 13 bases separating them. Germline values: CDR1 MGHDK, CDR2 SYGVNS.

This rearrangement joins TRBV3-1 to TRBJ2-7; no firm D call. This CDR3 has 15 amino acids. The V gene's germline CDR1 is LGHDT and CDR2 YNNKEL (reference sequence). V was shortened by 0 bases and J by 6 bases, with 15 bases between the two germline ends. The CDR3 DNA is TGTGCCAGCAGCCAAGATCCCAGCGCCCGCTTCGAGCAGTACTTC. Protein sequence: CASSQDPSARFEQYF.

The rearrangement uses TRBV20-1 and TRBJ2-3; 8 bases align to TRBD2. CDR3 length equals 15 residues. Germline V gene lookup returns CDR1 DFQATT and CDR2 SNEGSKA (reference sequence). V trimming: 4 bases; J trimming: 3 bases; junction bases outside the gene matches: 9. The CDR3 loop is CSAKTTSGRTDTQYF. DNA of the CDR3: TGCAGTGCTAAGACTACTAGCGGAAGAACAGATACGCAGTATTTT.

V usage is TRBV9 and J usage is TRBJ2-1; TRBD2 matches 9 bases. CDR3 length equals 15 residues. With V trimmed by 1 base and J by 7 bases, 6 bases remained unmatched. The germline CDR1 and CDR2 sequences are SGDLS and YYNGEE. The CDR3 reads CASSVTSGSRNEQFF. The DNA for the CDR3 is TGTGCCAGCAGCGTAACTAGCGGGTCTCGGAATGAGCAGTTCTTC.

The rearrangement uses TRBV2 and TRBJ2-3; D not certain. Germline CDR1 and CDR2: SNHLY and FYNNEI. The V end lost 3 bases, the J end lost 2 bases, and 12 bases lay between the germline ends. This CDR3 is 15 amino acids long. The CDR3 loop is CASSDATGYTDTQYF. The CDR3 DNA reads TGTGCCAGCAGTGACGCCACCGGGTACACAGATACGCAGTATTTT.

The chain combines TRBV15 with TRBJ2-7; TRBD2 matches 10 bases. The CDR3 has 15 amino acids. V dropped 0 bases and J dropped 2; count of bases not matched to a gene: 1. The V gene's germline CDR1 is LNHNV and CDR2 YYDKDF (reference sequence). CDR3 nucleotides: TGTGCCACCAGCAGAGACCTAGCGGGGGCCTACGAGCAGTACTTC. Translated, it gives CATSRDLAGAYEQYF.

This clonotype came up a few times. The J gene is TRBJ1-6, the V gene TRBV12-3 or TRBV12-4; D is unresolved. The CDR3 contains 17 residues. V was cut by 3 bases and J by 0 bases, with 12 bases left in between. The DNA for the CDR3 is TGTGCCAGCAGTTTGGCCCGGGTGGGCTCCTATAATTCACCCCTCCACTTT. Translation: CASSLARVGSYNSPLHF.

This clonotype turned up a few times. The CDR3 region is CASSGDFFSLEQYF. In DNA, the CDR3 is TGTGCCAGCAGTGGGGACTTCTTCTCCCTCGAGCAGTACTTC. The chain employs TRBV6-2 or TRBV6-3 and TRBJ2-7, with TRBD2 as a possible D gene (6 bases). The V and J ends lost 5 bases and 6 bases respectively, with 17 bases between them. Germline V lookup: CDR1 MNHEY, CDR2 SVGEGT. This CDR3 is built from 14 residues.

In this sample, this clonotype turned up a few times. The chain carries TRBV7-8 and TRBJ2-3, with 11 bases matching TRBD2. CDR1 is SGHVS, CDR2 FQNEAQ, per germline. Trimming took 5 bases from V and 4 from J; bases not matched to a gene: 11. The CDR3 runs 17 residues. The CDR3 region is CASSPILLAGASDTQYF. The CDR3 DNA reads TGTGCCAGCAGCCCCATCCTACTAGCGGGAGCTTCAGATACGCAGTATTTT.

This clonotype has at least ten counts. At one boundary the junction diverges from the germline segment, which might be a read error. This rearrangement joins TRBV7-3 to TRBJ2-3, with 11 bases aligning to TRBD2. The CDR3 covers 16 residues. CDR1 and CDR2 from the germline V gene are SGHTA and FQGTGA. This CDR3 reads CASSPGTSGSTDTQYF. CDR3 bases: TGCGCCAGCAGCCCCGGGACTAGCGGAAGCACAGATACGCAGTATTTT.

J is TRBJ2-6 and V is TRBV10-3; D possibly corresponds to TRBD1 (6 bases). This CDR3 has 17 amino acids. CDR1 and CDR2 (germline): ENHRY, SYGVKD. Trimming took off 5 bases at V and 1 base at J, with 15 bases between the two ends. The CDR3 reads CAISSRGLGSGANVLTF. The DNA for the CDR3 is TGTGCCATCAGTAGCAGGGGCCTGGGTTCTGGGGCCAACGTCCTGACTTTC.

The chain has TRBV7-2 and TRBJ2-7; 11 bases agree with TRBD2. Germline V gene lookup returns CDR1 SGHTA and CDR2 FQGNSA. The CDR3 extends over 15 amino acids. J lost 12 bases, V lost 1 base, and 11 bases had no gene match. The CDR3 bases are TGTGCCAGCAGCTTAGAAACCCTAGCGGGGGGTCCGGGGTACTTC. It is translated as CASSLETLAGGPGYF.

The rearrangement uses TRBV24-1 and TRBJ2-3, with D possibly being TRBD1 or TRBD2 (5 bases each). V dropped 1 base and J dropped 2 bases, with 9 bases sitting between them. The CDR3 contains 15 residues. Germline CDR1 and CDR2: KGHDR and SFDVKD. CDR3 bases: TGTGCCACCAGTGATTTCGGGACCAACACAGATACGCAGTATTTT. Translation gives CATSDFGTNTDTQYF.

This clonotype was picked up a small number of times. The rearrangement links TRBV7-9 to TRBJ1-5; TRBD1 is a possible D gene (5 bases). Germline V CDR1 and CDR2: SEHNR, FQNEAQ (reference sequence). The CDR3 has 14 amino acids. The germline V and J ends were trimmed by 7 bases and 4 bases, with 14 bases remaining between them. The CDR3 DNA reads TGTGCCAGCAATGAGGGACCGGGAAATCAGCCCCAGCATTTT. Amino acid sequence: CASNEGPGNQPQHF. The full variable domain, completed using reference TRBV7-9 and TRBJ1-5, is DTGVSQNPRHKITKRGQNVTFRCDPISEHNRLYWYRQTLGQGPEFLTYFQNEAQLEKSRLLSDRFSAERPKGSFSTLEIQRTEQGDSAMYLCASNEGPGNQPQHFGDGTRLSIL.